This TCR beta chain was captured in a study of blood T cells in healthy people across ages. Of note for this clonotype: Its antigen is not known.

Study-wide results and caveats: Across the age range, TCR beta diversity per million T cells fell in a roughly linear way.

The second PCR ran about 6 to 12 cycles with a sample-barcoded 5' primer and J-beta primers. TCRdb recomputed calls from the 5' RACE reads with MiXCR, one row per CDR3 protein. The profile shows hundreds of thousands of distinct CDR3 sequences, 21% of them singletons. V lost 7 bases to trimming and J lost 3 bases; unmatched junction nucleotides: 8. The CDR3 covers 14 residues. From germline, CDR1 is SGHRS and CDR2 YFSETQ. The clonotype was recovered from a man between 65 and 80 years old in good health. Sequencing used blood. The J gene is TRBJ1-2, the V gene TRBV5-1; 8 positions match TRBD1. Here the CDR3 reads CASGKTGADYGYTF. CDR3 DNA sequence: TGCGCCAGCGGGAAGACAGGGGCAGACTATGGCTACACCTTC.